The sequence of this TCR beta chain was determined in a study of molecular identifiers for immune sequencing clone quantification listed by TCRdb under 2018. Regarding the study in general: For a replicate experiment, RNA from roughly 21,000 or 96,000 naive CD8 T cells was divided into five aliquots, and four of the five aliquots were sequenced. This methods study benchmarked molecular-identifier clustering-based TCR repertoire sequencing (MIDCIRS) and TCR RNA copy counting, using CD8 T cells to do so.

V gives up 3 bases and J gives up 5 bases, and the segment between their germline ends measures 19 bases. The germline V gene encodes CDR1 MNHEY and CDR2 SMNVEV (reference sequence). From cysteine to phenylalanine, the CDR3 is 16 amino acids long. Only the CDR3 DNA is retained, 48 bases long and in frame from the first base. Naive CD8 T cell libraries were made from 20,000 to 1,000,000 sorted cells using 10%, 30% or 50% of purified RNA. Naive CD8 T cells, defined as CD8+CD4-CCR7+CD45RA+, were FACS-sorted into RLT Plus buffer on a BD FACSAria II. To test detection sensitivity, Jurkat RNA equivalent to more than eight TCR copies was spiked into samples of roughly 18,000-1,000,000 naive CD8 T cells. Enrichment of CD8 T cells was done with RosetteSep CD8+ T Cell Enrichment Cocktail plus Ficoll-Paque, and ACK red cell lysis came afterward. Receptors were amplified or captured by PCR. Sequencing took place on an Illumina HiSeq 4000. Bulk TCR libraries were generated as previously described, with the TCR primers listed in Table S5 used. The Qiagen AllPrep DNA/RNA kit was used to purify total RNA. Before analysis, reads from multiple sequencing runs of the same library were pooled. Processing in the source paper ran as follows. Reads were retained only if their TCR constant sequence matched exactly, and those retained reads were trimmed to 150 nt and grouped according to their 12-nt molecular barcodes. Reads within each barcode group were sub-clustered using a 15% Levenshtein threshold, and quality-weighted consensus sequences were constructed for each RNA molecule. Non-functional sequences were filtered out, along with any lower-count sequence sitting one edit away from another sequence. On the basis of fitting two negative binomial distributions, barcode sub-clusters with fewer than 20% of the maximum read count were discarded. TCRdb's own reprocessing of the public reads used fastp at Q25 and MiXCR and kept productive beta chains. Rows are combined by CDR3 protein, so each entry shows the most common genes and DNA. These V and J calls are TCRdb output, not the study's own analysis. The table for this sample lists about 320,000 distinct CDR3 sequences; about a fifth of them were counted only once. Over 0.7% of the sample is in the top ten clones.

Concerning this clonotype itself: Its antigen is currently not known. This may be a read error, as it is one base from a much larger clone.

Study-wide conclusions, independent of this receptor: Without barcode sub-clustering, chimeric consensus sequences inflated TCR diversity; chimeras reached as high as 47%. Even against a background of 850,000 to 1,000,000 naive CD8 T cells, spiked-in Jurkat TCR RNA amounting to a single cell's worth was reported to be detectable. Naive libraries contained spiked-in Jurkat TCR RNA (approximately ten copies' worth), which is not part of the donor repertoire. Modeling estimated roughly 3.2 recovered TCR RNA copies per cell, compared with around 9.7 by digital PCR, which implies about 30% capture efficiency. Clones above 20 RNA copies held over 98% of molecules in CMV-specific effector cells but under 1% in naive cells. Highly expanded clone sizes could be underestimated if identical TCR molecules share a barcode.

Sequencing was carried out using naive CD8+ T cells from blood, with Jurkat cell RNA spiked in. In light of the paper, this sample's cell subset or site label describes: FACS-sorted CD8+CD4-CCR7+CD45RA+ naive T cells. Recombination connected TRBV27 to TRBJ1-1; a confident D gene designation cannot be given. The sequence derives from a human donor in good health. Some libraries in this study had Jurkat cell RNA spiked in. The CDR3 is CASSFGDGEVETEAFF. The nucleotide sequence is TGTGCCAGCAGTTTTGGCGACGGGGAAGTTGAGACTGAAGCTTTCTTT.